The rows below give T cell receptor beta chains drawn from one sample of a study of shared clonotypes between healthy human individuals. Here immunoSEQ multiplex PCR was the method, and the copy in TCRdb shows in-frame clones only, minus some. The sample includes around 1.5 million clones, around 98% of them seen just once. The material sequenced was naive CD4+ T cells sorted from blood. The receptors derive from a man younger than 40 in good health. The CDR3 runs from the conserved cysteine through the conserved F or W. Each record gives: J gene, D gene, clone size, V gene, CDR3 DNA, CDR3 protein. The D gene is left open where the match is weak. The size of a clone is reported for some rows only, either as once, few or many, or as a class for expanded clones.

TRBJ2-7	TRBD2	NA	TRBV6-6	TGTGCCAGCAGTTACCATAGCGGGCCCGCCTACGAGCAGTACTTC	CASSYHSGPAYEQYF
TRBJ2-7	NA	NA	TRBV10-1	TGCGCCAGCAGTGAACAGTATTCCTACGAGCAGTACTTC	CASSEQYSYEQYF
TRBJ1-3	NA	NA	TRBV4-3	TGCGCCAGCAGCCACCGAGGGGGAAACACCATATATTTT	CASSHRGGNTIYF
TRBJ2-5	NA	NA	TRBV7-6	TGTGCCAGCAGCTGGAGGCCCGGGACCCAAGAGACCCAGTACTTC	CASSWRPGTQETQYF
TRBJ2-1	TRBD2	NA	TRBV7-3	TGTGCCAGCAGCCCCGGGACTAGAAATGAGCAGTTCTTC	CASSPGTRNEQFF
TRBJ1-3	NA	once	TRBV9	TGTGCCAGCAGCGTAGTGGGAGACACCATATATTTT	CASSVVGDTIYF
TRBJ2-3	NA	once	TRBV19	TGTGCCAGTCGCGTAGAGGACATTAGCACAGATACGCAGTATTTT	CASRVEDISTDTQYF
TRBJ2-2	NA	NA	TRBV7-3	TGTGCCAGCAGCGCCTCTAGCACCGGGGAGCTGTTTTTT	CASSASSTGELFF
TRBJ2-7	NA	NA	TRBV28	TGTGCCAGCAGTTCCCCGGACCCCAACAGGGACTTC	CASSSPDPNRDF
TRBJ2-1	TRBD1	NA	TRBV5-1	TGCGCCAGCAGCTTGGGACAGGGACAGGGAGTGAGTGAGCAGTTCTTC	CASSLGQGQGVSEQFF
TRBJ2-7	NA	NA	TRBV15	TGTGCCACCAGAGGGGAAGGCTACGAGCAGTACTTC	CATRGEGYEQYF